Listed below are T cell receptor beta chains from one sample, sequenced in a study of vaccination and CD4 T cells after COVID-19. Their antigens remain unidentified. MiXCR, applied by TCRdb to the PCR reads, yields one record per CDR3 protein. This table has about 10,000 distinct CDR3 sequences, about 50% appearing once. Sequenced input: CD4+ T cells from blood, cultured in vitro. These receptor sequences come from a human donor who had recovered from COVID-19. The CDR3 runs from the conserved cysteine through the conserved F or W. D genes are given only for firm matches. Rows may omit the clone size; those that give it use once, few, many or a size class.

J: TRBJ1-1; size: .; V: TRBV19; D: .; CDR3: CASTYSQGTEAFF; DNA: TGTGCCAGTACCTATAGTCAGGGCACTGAAGCTTTCTTT
J: TRBJ2-5; size: .; V: TRBV19; D: TRBD1; CDR3: CAVKDREKQTQYF; DNA: TGTGCCGTAAAGGACAGGGAGAAACAGACCCAGTACTTC
J: TRBJ1-2; size: .; V: TRBV11-1; D: TRBD1; CDR3: CASSPTRTGNGYTF; DNA: TGTGCCAGCAGCCCTACCCGGACAGGGAATGGCTACACCTTC
J: TRBJ2-3; size: few; V: TRBV6-2/TRBV6-3; D: .; CDR3: CASSYGRLSTDTQYF; DNA: TGTGCCAGCAGTTACGGACGCCTAAGCACAGATACGCAGTATTTT
J: TRBJ1-3; size: once; V: TRBV29-1; D: TRBD1; CDR3: CSVGDRRGNTIYF; DNA: TGCAGCGTTGGGGACAGACGAGGAAACACCATATATTTT
J: TRBJ2-5; size: few; V: TRBV6-1; D: TRBD2; CDR3: CASGQTGTIKRQETQYF; DNA: TGTGCCAGCGGCCAGACCGGGACTATCAAGAGACAAGAGACCCAGTACTTC
J: TRBJ2-5; size: .; V: TRBV28; D: .; CDR3: CASSLIFGTGQETQYF; DNA: TGTGCCAGCAGTTTAATTTTCGGGACGGGACAAGAGACCCAGTACTTC
J: TRBJ1-2; size: .; V: TRBV19; D: TRBD1; CDR3: CASSIDRDRGRVGYTF; DNA: TGTGCCAGTAGTATAGACCGGGACAGGGGGCGAGTTGGCTACACCTTC
J: TRBJ2-1; size: once; V: TRBV12-3/TRBV12-4; D: .; CDR3: CASSPSTGPFF; DNA: TGTGCCAGCAGTCCTTCCACGGGTCCGTTCTTC
J: TRBJ1-1; size: few; V: TRBV7-2; D: .; CDR3: CASSLGPGNTEAFF; DNA: TGTGCCAGCAGCTTAGGTCCAGGGAACACTGAAGCTTTCTTT
J: TRBJ1-5; size: .; V: TRBV7-2; D: .; CDR3: CASSLKLNQPQHF; DNA: TGTGCCAGCAGCTTGAAGCTCAATCAGCCCCAGCATTTT
J: TRBJ2-5; size: .; V: TRBV7-2; D: .; CDR3: CASSLGSSGAETQYF; DNA: TGTGCCAGCAGCTTAGGTAGTTCAGGGGCAGAGACCCAGTACTTC
J: TRBJ1-1; size: .; V: TRBV20-1; D: .; CDR3: CSAIPGNTEAFF; DNA: TGCAGTGCCATCCCAGGGAACACTGAAGCTTTCTTT
J: TRBJ2-7; size: .; V: TRBV5-4; D: .; CDR3: CASGLGGVGSYEQYF; DNA: TGTGCCAGCGGCTTGGGCGGAGTGGGATCCTACGAGCAGTACTTC
J: TRBJ2-5; size: few; V: TRBV7-2; D: .; CDR3: CASSLVGSQETQYF; DNA: TGTGCCAGCAGCTTAGTTGGCAGCCAAGAGACCCAGTACTTC
J: TRBJ1-5; size: .; V: TRBV19; D: .; CDR3: CASSILSRARVDQPQHF; DNA: TGTGCCAGTAGTATACTATCGCGCGCCCGGGTAGATCAGCCCCAGCATTTT
J: TRBJ1-1; size: medium-sized; V: TRBV12-3/TRBV12-4; D: .; CDR3: CASSVGATTEAFF; DNA: TGTGCCAGCAGTGTAGGTGCCACCACTGAAGCTTTCTTT
J: TRBJ1-1; size: few; V: TRBV7-2; D: .; CDR3: CASSTRQEMNTEAFF; DNA: TGTGCCAGCAGCACGCGACAGGAGATGAACACTGAAGCTTTCTTT
J: TRBJ1-5; size: .; V: TRBV12-3/TRBV12-4; D: .; CDR3: CASSIGAGASGQPQHF; DNA: TGTGCCAGCAGTATCGGAGCTGGGGCGTCGGGGCAGCCCCAGCATTTT
J: TRBJ1-1; size: .; V: TRBV7-7; D: .; CDR3: CASSSDRNTEAFF; DNA: TGTGCCAGCAGCTCGGACAGGAACACTGAAGCTTTCTTT
J: TRBJ1-6; size: few; V: TRBV27; D: .; CDR3: CASSRDSLLNSPLHF; DNA: TGTGCCAGCAGTCGGGACTCGCTATTGAATTCACCCCTCCACTTT
J: TRBJ2-7; size: .; V: TRBV2; D: TRBD1; CDR3: CASTRGTGGQNEQYF; DNA: TGTGCCAGCACGCGAGGGACAGGGGGCCAGAACGAGCAGTACTTC
J: TRBJ1-2; size: few; V: TRBV20-1; D: .; CDR3: CSAGTPTNYGYTF; DNA: TGCAGTGCTGGGACACCTACTAACTATGGCTACACCTTC
J: TRBJ2-5; size: large; V: TRBV10-3; D: .; CDR3: CAISEYSETQYF; DNA: TGTGCCATCAGTGAGTACTCCGAGACCCAGTACTTC
J: TRBJ1-2; size: .; V: TRBV10-2; D: .; CDR3: CASSGRTETYGYTF; DNA: TGCGCCAGCAGTGGACGGACGGAAACTTATGGCTACACCTTC
J: TRBJ2-4; size: .; V: TRBV7-2; D: .; CDR3: CASSWDGSLAKNIQYF; DNA: TGTGCCAGCAGCTGGGATGGATCGCTAGCCAAAAACATTCAGTACTTC
J: TRBJ1-2; size: .; V: TRBV6-1; D: .; CDR3: CASNEPTTRDQGGYTF; DNA: TGTGCCAGCAACGAGCCAACAACCCGGGACCAAGGTGGCTACACCTTC
J: TRBJ1-1; size: once; V: TRBV9; D: .; CDR3: CASSDTGGPPLGTEAFF; DNA: TGTGCCAGCAGCGACACTGGGGGGCCACCTTTGGGCACTGAAGCTTTCTTT
J: TRBJ2-7; size: .; V: TRBV5-5; D: TRBD1; CDR3: CASSPPTGIYEQYF; DNA: TGTGCCAGCAGTCCCCCGACAGGGATCTACGAGCAGTACTTC
J: TRBJ2-2; size: .; V: TRBV4-3; D: .; CDR3: CASSQDRAQGNTGELFF; DNA: TGCGCCAGCAGCCAAGATCGGGCGCAGGGTAACACCGGGGAGCTGTTTTTT
J: TRBJ2-5; size: .; V: TRBV27; D: TRBD2; CDR3: CASSSTGTRGETQYF; DNA: TGTGCCAGCAGTTCAACGGGGACTAGGGGAGAGACCCAGTACTTC
J: TRBJ1-2; size: .; V: TRBV5-1; D: .; CDR3: CASSSSGDYGYTF; DNA: TGCGCCAGCAGCTCGTCAGGGGACTATGGCTACACCTTC
J: TRBJ2-7; size: .; V: TRBV10-3; D: .; CDR3: CAIQGGLGGSYEQYF; DNA: TGTGCCATCCAGGGTGGGTTGGGGGGATCCTACGAGCAGTACTTC
J: TRBJ2-5; size: .; V: TRBV18; D: TRBD1; CDR3: CASSSGTGAQETQYF; DNA: TGTGCCAGCTCGTCAGGGACAGGGGCACAAGAGACCCAGTACTTC
J: TRBJ2-2; size: .; V: TRBV20-1; D: TRBD2; CDR3: CSAPTSGRTGELFF; DNA: TGCAGTGCCCCGACTAGCGGGAGGACCGGGGAGCTGTTTTTT
J: TRBJ1-2; size: .; V: TRBV7-2; D: .; CDR3: CASRLVGSGYTF; DNA: TGTGCCAGCCGCTTAGTTGGCAGTGGCTACACCTTC
J: TRBJ2-1; size: hyperexpanded; V: TRBV7-9; D: TRBD2; CDR3: CASSRRALAGGDNEQFF; DNA: TGTGCCAGCAGCCGAAGGGCTCTAGCGGGAGGGGACAATGAGCAGTTCTTC
J: TRBJ2-1; size: .; V: TRBV7-7; D: TRBD2; CDR3: CASSSGLAGVGNEQFF; DNA: TGTGCCAGCAGCTCCGGACTAGCGGGAGTTGGGAATGAGCAGTTCTTC
J: TRBJ2-2; size: few; V: TRBV20-1; D: .; CDR3: CSAREGATTGELFF; DNA: TGCAGTGCTAGAGAGGGGGCGACCACCGGGGAGCTGTTTTTT
J: TRBJ1-5; size: .; V: TRBV7-2; D: TRBD1; CDR3: CASSFQGGANSNQPQHF; DNA: TGTGCCAGCAGCTTCCAGGGGGGGGCTAATAGCAATCAGCCCCAGCATTTT
J: TRBJ2-5; size: .; V: TRBV7-2; D: TRBD2; CDR3: CASSLGSYGGQETQYF; DNA: TGTGCCAGCAGCTTAGGTTCTTACGGGGGGCAAGAGACCCAGTACTTC
J: TRBJ2-1; size: few; V: TRBV24-1; D: TRBD2; CDR3: CATGTSGDYNEQFF; DNA: TGTGCCACCGGGACTAGCGGGGACTACAATGAGCAGTTCTTC
J: TRBJ2-5; size: .; V: TRBV20-1; D: .; CDR3: CSASAKEETQYF; DNA: TGCAGTGCCAGCGCTAAGGAAGAGACCCAGTACTTC
J: TRBJ1-2; size: medium-sized; V: TRBV14; D: TRBD1; CDR3: CASSGQGATSYTF; DNA: TGTGCCAGCAGCGGACAGGGGGCTACGAGCTACACCTTC
J: TRBJ1-2; size: .; V: TRBV7-3; D: .; CDR3: CASSSIGYGYTF; DNA: TGTGCCAGCAGCTCCATCGGATATGGCTACACCTTC
J: TRBJ1-1; size: large; V: TRBV6-1; D: .; CDR3: CASSKGGMNTEAFF; DNA: TGTGCCAGCAGTAAGGGGGGGATGAACACTGAAGCTTTCTTT
J: TRBJ2-7; size: .; V: TRBV6-1; D: .; CDR3: CASTAGYEQYF; DNA: TGTGCCAGTACCGCGGGCTACGAGCAGTACTTC
J: TRBJ1-2; size: medium-sized; V: TRBV6-1; D: TRBD1; CDR3: CASSGQGFYGYTF; DNA: TGTGCCAGCAGTGGACAGGGGTTCTATGGCTACACCTTC
J: TRBJ2-3; size: .; V: TRBV24-1; D: .; CDR3: CATSDSRLRQGTDTQYF; DNA: TGTGCCACCAGTGATTCCCGACTCAGGCAGGGGACAGATACGCAGTATTTT
J: TRBJ2-5; size: few; V: TRBV5-4; D: TRBD2; CDR3: CASSLGGGGAQETQYF; DNA: TGTGCCAGCAGCTTGGGCGGCGGGGGGGCCCAAGAGACCCAGTACTTC
J: TRBJ2-2; size: medium-sized; V: TRBV24-1; D: .; CDR3: CATRDKENTGELFF; DNA: TGTGCCACAAGGGACAAAGAGAACACCGGGGAGCTGTTTTTT
J: TRBJ1-1; size: .; V: TRBV20-1; D: .; CDR3: CSASSGANTEAFF; DNA: TGCAGTGCTAGTAGCGGGGCGAACACTGAAGCTTTCTTT
J: TRBJ2-7; size: .; V: TRBV6-1; D: TRBD2; CDR3: CASSELAGGPREQYF; DNA: TGTGCCAGCAGTGAATTAGCGGGAGGGCCTCGGGAGCAGTACTTC
J: TRBJ2-5; size: .; V: TRBV20-1; D: TRBD1; CDR3: CSARETGVLRETQYF; DNA: TGCAGTGCTAGAGAAACAGGGGTGTTGAGAGAGACCCAGTACTTC
J: TRBJ1-2; size: .; V: TRBV6-1; D: .; CDR3: CAGYTWYSGYTF; DNA: TGTGCCGGATATACATGGTATTCGGGCTACACCTTC